This passage covers 31 T cell receptor beta chains from one sample sequenced in a study of T cell clonality in common variable immunodeficiency. TCRdb's copy holds only in-frame clones and misses some; the assay was immunoSEQ multiplex PCR. Observed in the sample are over 55,000 clones, none of them singletons. Sequencing was performed on peripheral blood mononuclear cells. The source is a person aged 18 to 75 in good health.

A note on this clone: The read ends 3 residues early relative to the CDR3; the germline J gene fills the gap. The rearrangement joins TRBV18 to TRBJ1-1; D ambiguous. V was clipped by 2 bases and J by 1 base, with 5 bases between them. Germline V CDR1 and CDR2: KGHSH, LQKENI. CDR3 length: 13 amino acids. The DNA read from the CDR3 is TGTGCCAGCTCACCAAAGGCGAACACTGAA. This codes for CASSPKANTE. The entire CDR3 sequence reads CASSPKANTEAFF.

This clone came up many times. The observed sequence ends 3 residues before the CDR3 terminus, with the missing tail filled in from the germline J gene. The chain uses TRBV28 and TRBJ1-1; TRBD1 aligns across 9 bases. Germline assignment: CDR1 MDHEN and CDR2 SYDVKM. This CDR3 is 14 amino acids long. CDR3 residues: CASSLGQGGAEAFF. The covered CDR3 bases are TGTGCCAGCAGTTTGGGACAGGGTGGAGCCGAA.

This clone was recorded many times. Coverage ceases 3 residues before the CDR3 finishes, and the germline J gene fills in the end. The chain has TRBV5-1 and TRBJ2-7, with a weak D call TRBD2 (5 bases). The V end was cut by 1 base, the J end by 4 bases, with 9 bases between. This CDR3 is built from 13 residues. Germline CDR1 is SGHRS and CDR2 is YFSETQ. CDR3 in amino acids: CASSLTGSYEQYF. The covered CDR3 bases are TGCGCCAGCAGCTTGACGGGGTCATACGAG.

A note on this clone: The read ends 3 residues shy of where the CDR3 ends; the end is completed using the germline J gene. The chain has TRBV30 and TRBJ1-2, with D unclear. The CDR3 is 13 residues long. The germline CDR1 and CDR2 sequences are GTSNPN and SVGIG (reference sequence). The DNA read from the CDR3 is TGTGCCTGGAGAATCTCCCCCGGACTTGAC. Protein sequence: CAWRISPGLD. The full CDR3 protein is CAWRISPGLDYTF.

This clone occurred many times. Sequencing ends 3 residues short of the CDR3 end; the germline J gene provides the rest. This chain uses TRBV30 with TRBJ1-3; 10 bases agree with TRBD1. This CDR3 region has 16 residues. Looked up from germline, CDR1 is GTSNPN and CDR2 is SVGIG (reference sequence). V dropped 1 base and J dropped 4; count of bases not matched to a gene: 7. The sequenced CDR3 bases are TGTGCCTGGAGTGCCCTGGGACAGGGGAGAGGAAACACC. This translates into CAWSALGQGRGNT. The entire CDR3 reads CAWSALGQGRGNTIYF.

This clone was counted many times. The CDR3 extends 3 residues past the end of the read, so its final part is completed from the germline J gene. This chain uses TRBV5-5 with TRBJ2-5; perhaps TRBD2 as D (6 bases). CDR3 length: 14 amino acids. Germline loops: CDR1 SGHKS, CDR2 YYEKEE (reference sequence). Trimming shortened V by 3 bases and J by 5 bases, and 14 bases separated the two germline ends. CDR3 residues: CASSSLRLGETQYF. CDR3 DNA (partial): TGTGCCAGCAGCTCCCTAAGACTAGGGGAGACC. The entire variable domain, with the rest obtained from reference TRBV5-5 and TRBJ2-5, is as follows: DAGVTQSPTHLIKTRGQQVTLRCSPISGHKSVSWYQQVLGQGPQFIFQYYEKEERGRGNFPDRFSARQFPNYSSELNVNALLLGDSALYLCASSSLRLGETQYFGPGTRLLVL.

This clone has a count of ten or more. The missing CDR3 end, 3 residues past where the read stops, is filled in from the germline J gene. J is TRBJ2-3 and V is TRBV9; possibly TRBD2 for D (6 bases). Trimming left V 4 bases short and J 3 bases short, with 15 bases between. CDR3 length equals 15 residues. Germline V gene lookup returns CDR1 SGDLS and CDR2 YYNGEE. CDR3 sequence reads: CASSQWSGSTDTQYF. CDR3 DNA (partial): TGTGCCAGCAGCCAATGGAGCGGGTCTACAGATACG.

This clone was seen repeatedly, ten times or more. The read is 3 residues too short to cover the CDR3 end, so that end is filled in from the germline J gene. V is TRBV20-1 and J is TRBJ2-1, with D perhaps TRBD2 (5 bases). Looked up from germline, CDR1 is DFQATT and CDR2 is SNEGSKA (reference sequence). Trimming shortened V by 5 bases and J by 7 bases, and 9 bases separated the two germline ends. The CDR3 loop spans 11 amino acids. CDR3 DNA (partial): TGCAGTGCTTATCTAGCAAATGAG. It encodes CSAYLANE. The entire CDR3 sequence reads CSAYLANEQFF.

This clone was counted at least ten times. The read terminates 3 residues before the CDR3 end, so the remaining end is supplied by the germline J gene. The chain employs TRBV20-1 and TRBJ2-7; TRBD1 matches at 11 bases. Trimming took 5 bases from V and 4 from J; bases not matched to a gene: 4. This CDR3 is 13 amino acids long. The germline gives CDR1 DFQATT, CDR2 SNEGSKA (reference sequence). The CDR3 bases that were read are TGCAGTGCTCAACGGGACAGGGGGTACGAG. It encodes CSAQRDRGYE. The entire CDR3 protein reads CSAQRDRGYEQYF.

Ten or more counts support this clone. The read is 3 residues too short to cover the CDR3 end, so that end is filled in from the germline J gene. The chain employs TRBV20-1 and TRBJ2-1; 7 nucleotides match TRBD1. V lost 3 bases and J lost 0; bases outside the gene matches: 14. The CDR3 spans 18 residues. Germline CDR1 reads DFQATT; CDR2 reads SNEGSKA (reference sequence). The CDR3: CSARALPRQGSSYNEQFF. The sequenced CDR3 bases are TGCAGTGCTAGGGCGTTACCTCGACAGGGCAGCTCCTACAATGAG.

This clone was recorded at least ten times. The sequenced part of the CDR3 DNA is TGTGCCAGCAGTGGGAGCGGGACTCTAGCCAAAAACATT. It yields the protein CASSGSGTLAKNI. The whole CDR3 protein reads CASSGSGTLAKNIQYF. V gene TRBV6-2 or TRBV6-3 combines with J gene TRBJ2-4; 7 nucleotides agree with TRBD2. The CDR3 end is not reached by the read, which stops 3 residues before it; the germline J gene fills it in. Trimming removed 5 bases from V and 0 bases from J; junction bases left unmatched: 7. Germline V gives CDR1 MNHEY, CDR2 SVGEGT. This CDR3 comprises 16 residues.

At least ten counts were recorded for this clone. The read terminates 3 residues ahead of where the CDR3 ends, so the germline J gene completes it. This chain joins TRBV18 and TRBJ2-3; TRBD2 agrees at 8 bases. This CDR3 region has 16 residues. J lost 2 bases, V lost 8 bases, and 12 bases had no gene match. Germline loops: CDR1 KGHSH, CDR2 LQKENI. The DNA read from the CDR3 is TGTGCCAGCAGCACCGCACTAGCGGAGACCACAGATACG. Protein product: CASSTALAETTDT. The entire CDR3 is CASSTALAETTDTQYF.

This clone was observed at least ten times. The CDR3 end falls 3 residues outside the read, so it is completed with the germline J gene. The rearrangement uses TRBV5-1 and TRBJ2-3, with D possibly TRBD1 on 5 matching bases. V was clipped by 4 bases and J by 2 bases, with 17 bases between them. CDR3 length equals 16 residues. Per germline, CDR1 SGHRS and CDR2 YFSETQ. The CDR3 sequence is CASSPKWAGITDTQYF. Incomplete CDR3 DNA: TGCGCCAGCAGCCCTAAGTGGGCAGGGATCACAGATACG.

A note on this clone: The read is 3 residues too short to cover the CDR3 end, so that end is filled in from the germline J gene. V and J are TRBV7-6 and TRBJ2-5, with 7 bases that match TRBD2. Looked up from germline, CDR1 is SGHVS and CDR2 is FNYEAQ. Trimming removed 5 bases from V and 5 bases from J; junction bases left unmatched: 11. The CDR3 is made up of 15 amino acids. CDR3 in amino acids: CASSVGGGSHETQYF. The part of the CDR3 DNA that was read is TGTGCCAGCAGCGTAGGCGGGGGTTCTCATGAGACC.

Many counts were recorded for this clone. The CDR3 end falls 3 residues outside the read, so it is completed with the germline J gene. The chain joins TRBV28 to TRBJ2-5; no definite D call. CDR3 size: 15 residues. Trimming shortened V by 4 bases and J by 6 bases, and 18 bases separated the two germline ends. CDR1 is MDHEN, CDR2 SYDVKM, per germline. The covered CDR3 bases are TGTGCCAGCAGTTCCCCCCCCTCCGGGTTGAAGACC. Protein: CASSSPPSGLKT. The whole CDR3 sequence reads CASSSPPSGLKTQYF.

In its sample, this clone was seen many times. The CDR3 end is not reached by the read, which stops 3 residues before it; the germline J gene fills it in. The chain couples TRBV7-2 to TRBJ2-2, with a tentative D call TRBD1 (5 bases). CDR3 size: 15 residues. Germline assignment: CDR1 SGHTA and CDR2 FQGNSA. The V gene lost 2 bases and the J gene lost 3 bases, with 10 bases spanning the gap. The CDR3 loop is CASSLKGVDTGELFF. Partial CDR3 DNA: TGTGCCAGCAGCTTAAAAGGGGTGGACACCGGGGAG.

In this sample, this clone turned up many times. CDR3 DNA (partial): TGTGCCAGCAGTGTTTTCGGGGGAGCGGATACG. This encodes CASSVFGGADT. The complete CDR3 sequence is CASSVFGGADTQYF. The rearrangement joins TRBV2 to TRBJ2-3; the D gene is possibly TRBD2 (6 bases). The read ends 3 residues shy of where the CDR3 ends; the end is completed using the germline J gene. The length of the CDR3 is 14 residues. V lost 4 bases, J lost 6 bases, and 14 bases lay in between. Per the germline V gene, CDR1 is SNHLY and CDR2 is FYNNEI.

This clone was seen ten or more times. The observed sequence ends 3 residues before the CDR3 terminus, with the missing tail filled in from the germline J gene. This chain connects TRBV7-9 to TRBJ1-2; D unclear. Germline V gene data show CDR1 as SEHNR and CDR2 as FQNEAQ (reference sequence). The CDR3 extends over 13 amino acids. Trimming removed 1 base from V and 7 bases from J, with 10 bases in between. The CDR3 sequence: CASSLDSHGGYTF. CDR3 bases read: TGTGCCAGCAGCTTAGACAGCCATGGTGGC.

This clone was counted many times. The CDR3 is cut off 3 residues early in the read; its end comes from the germline J gene. The chain carries TRBV12-3 or TRBV12-4 and TRBJ2-7, with D uncertain. The CDR3 covers 11 residues. The ends were cut back, 3 bases at V and 4 bases at J, with 4 bases in the middle. CDR3 in amino acids: CASSFGYEQYF. CDR3 bases read: TGTGCCAGCAGTTTCGGTTACGAG.

The table lists this clone with many counts. Sequencing ends 3 residues short of the CDR3 end; the germline J gene provides the rest. The chain has TRBV2 and TRBJ2-5; D might be TRBD2 (5 bases). The V gene's germline CDR1 is SNHLY and CDR2 FYNNEI. This CDR3 has 13 amino acids. V gave up 4 bases and J gave up 4 bases, with 10 bases separating them. CDR3 DNA (partial): TGTGCCAGCAGTGCGGACTGGTCAGAGACC. Translation: CASSADWSET. The whole CDR3 is CASSADWSETQYF.

This clone was counted ten times or more. The CDR3 is cut off 3 residues early in the read; its end comes from the germline J gene. The chain has TRBV20-1 and TRBJ1-2, with TRBD1 identical over 9 bases. The CDR3 sequence is 13 residues long. Unmatched junction bases numbered 8, after V lost 6 bases and J lost 6 bases. Germline values: CDR1 DFQATT, CDR2 SNEGSKA (reference sequence). The CDR3 sequence: CSAPQGAGDGYTF. CDR3 DNA, as far as it was read: TGCAGTGCACCACAGGGGGCAGGGGATGGC.

This clone was recorded many times. The read ends 3 residues shy of where the CDR3 ends; the end is completed using the germline J gene. The J gene is TRBJ2-1, the V gene TRBV7-9; possible D gene TRBD2, 5 bases. With 1 base removed from V and 9 bases from J, the gap between germline ends came to 13 bases. The CDR3 runs to 14 residues. The germline gives CDR1 SEHNR, CDR2 FQNEAQ (reference sequence). This CDR3 reads CASSLEVSEAEQFF. CDR3 DNA (partial): TGTGCCAGCAGCTTAGAGGTTAGCGAGGCTGAG.

This clone was detected ten times or more. The CDR3 bases that were read are TGTGCCTGGAGTGGAGGGGAGGGGGGC. This codes for CAWSGGEGG. The full CDR3 sequence reads CAWSGGEGGYTF. The chain employs TRBV30 and TRBJ1-2; weak D call: TRBD1 (5 bases). With the read ending 3 residues before the CDR3 end, the germline J gene is used to fill in that end. The germline V gene encodes CDR1 GTSNPN and CDR2 SVGIG (reference sequence). CDR3 length equals 12 residues.

This clone has just a few counts. The CDR3 is CASRKRTSGTNEQFF. The part of the CDR3 DNA that was read is TGTGCCAGCAGAAAAAGGACTAGCGGGACCAATGAG. The chain links TRBV11-3 to TRBJ2-1; 12 bases match TRBD2. Read sequence stops 3 residues before the CDR3 end, and the germline J gene provides the missing end. Trimming cost V 6 bases and J 6 bases; bases outside gene matches: 6. CDR3 size: 15 residues. Per germline, CDR1 SGHNT and CDR2 YENEEA.

This clone has a count of ten or more. The read terminates 3 residues before the CDR3 end, so the remaining end is supplied by the germline J gene. The chain has TRBV11-2 and TRBJ2-1; D remains unclear. The CDR3 covers 13 residues. From germline, CDR1 is SGHAT and CDR2 FQNNGV. Trimming stripped 2 bases from V and 3 bases from J, with 5 bases between. This chain's CDR3 is CASSLSSYNEQFF. Partial CDR3 DNA: TGTGCCAGCAGCTTATCTAGCTACAATGAG.

This clone came up many times. Sequencing ends 3 residues short of the CDR3 end; the germline J gene provides the rest. The chain combines TRBV30 with TRBJ1-1; D perhaps matches TRBD1 (5 bases). Between the trimmed V and J ends, which lost 3 bases and 2 bases, there was a span of 13 bases. The germline V gene encodes CDR1 GTSNPN and CDR2 SVGIG (reference sequence). This CDR3 region has 14 residues. CDR3 DNA (partial): TGTGCCTGGAGGGTGGGGGGGTTTAACACTGAA. Translation: CAWRVGGFNTE. The whole CDR3 is CAWRVGGFNTEAFF.

This clone was seen at least ten times. The CDR3 end falls 3 residues outside the read, so it is completed with the germline J gene. The chain combines TRBV5-6 with TRBJ2-7, with TRBD2 matching over 7 bases. J gave up 6 bases and V 2 bases, and 8 bases lay outside the gene matches. The CDR3 is 14 residues long. The V gene's germline CDR1 is SGHDT and CDR2 YYEEEE. CDR3 region: CASSFGLEMGEQYF. Partial CDR3 DNA: TGTGCCAGCAGCTTCGGACTAGAAATGGGCGAG.

Ten or more counts support this clone. Read data end 3 residues before the CDR3 end; the end is taken from the germline J gene. J is TRBJ2-1 and V is TRBV4-2; D is undetermined. The CDR3 loop spans 12 amino acids. CDR1 is LGHNA, CDR2 YNFKEQ, per germline. V lost 2 bases and J 6 bases, leaving 5 bases between the germline ends. Partial CDR3 DNA: TGTGCCAGCAGCCAAAAAGGCAATGAG. It specifies CASSQKGNE. The CDR3, in full, reads CASSQKGNEQFF.

This clone showed up many times. From the germline J gene comes the end of the CDR3, since the read stops 3 residues before it. The chain is built from TRBV7-3 and TRBJ2-1; 12 bases agree with TRBD2. With 0 bases clipped from V and 4 bases from J, the junction kept 7 bases outside the gene matches. Looked up from germline, CDR1 is SGHTA and CDR2 is FQGTGA. This CDR3 is 18 amino acids long. Partial CDR3 DNA: TGTGCCAGCAGCTTAACTTTGACTAGCGGGGGCGTATACAATGAG. It translates to CASSLTLTSGGVYNE. From start to end, the CDR3 is CASSLTLTSGGVYNEQFF.

In its sample, this clone was seen many times. The sequenced fragment ends 3 residues before the CDR3 boundary, so the rest is inferred from the germline J gene. The V call is TRBV4-1, the J call TRBJ1-5, with 7 bases identical to TRBD1. CDR3 length: 16 amino acids. Trimming at V came to 4 bases and at J to 0 bases, leaving 6 bases not matched to a gene. CDR1 is MGHRA and CDR2 is YSYEKL in the germline V gene. The sequenced part of the CDR3 DNA is TGCGCCAGCAGCCGAGAGGACAGGAATAGCAATCAGCCC. Protein product: CASSREDRNSNQP. The CDR3 reads in full as CASSREDRNSNQPQHF.

This clone was detected many times. The read falls 3 residues short of the CDR3 end, and the missing part is taken from the germline J gene. The V and J genes are TRBV6-1 and TRBJ2-7, with D unresolved. The CDR3 extends over 14 amino acids. V lost 1 base to trimming and J lost 6 bases, with 13 bases between them. Germline V CDR1 and CDR2: MNHNS, SASEGT. CDR3 DNA, as far as it was read: TGTGCCAGCAGTGAAGTCGGCCTAGTCAGCGAG. Protein product: CASSEVGLVSE. The whole CDR3 sequence is CASSEVGLVSEQYF.